Below are 24 T cell receptor beta chains sequenced from a single sample in a study of blood T cells in healthy people across ages. PCR was performed a second time for about 7 to 11 cycles using a sample-barcoded 5' primer and a J-beta primer mix. A single record per CDR3 protein comes from TCRdb applying MiXCR to the 5' RACE reads. The data contain over 550,000 distinct CDR3 sequences, about 30% of them singletons. Source material: blood. These TCRs come from a woman of 80 years or more in good health.

A remark on this clonotype: It may be a read error: a sequence one base away is much more abundant. The CDR3 DNA reads as TGTGCCAGCAGTGAAGCTAGCGGGGGGCCCACAGATACGCAGTATTTT. This gives the protein CASSEASGGPTDTQYF. V usage is TRBV6-4 and J usage is TRBJ2-3; 11 positions agree with TRBD2. The CDR3 is 16 residues long. Germline CDR1 and CDR2: MRHNA and SNTAGT. The J segment lost 2 bases and the V segment lost 3 bases, leaving 4 bases of the junction unmatched.

At least ten counts were recorded for this clonotype. The chain joins TRBV7-9 to TRBJ1-5; 7 nucleotides agree with TRBD1. Germline V gives CDR1 SEHNR, CDR2 FQNEAQ (reference sequence). This CDR3 is 16 amino acids long. The V gene end was trimmed by 4 bases and the J gene end by 2 bases; junction bases not matched to a gene: 8. CDR3 sequence: CASSSQGVGGNQPQHF. The DNA for the CDR3 is TGTGCCAGCAGCTCCCAGGGGGTAGGTGGCAATCAGCCCCAGCATTTT.

V and J are TRBV7-6 and TRBJ2-5, with a possible D match to TRBD2 (6 bases). The end of the DNA aligns better with TRBJ2-7, so the J call may be wrong. The CDR3 is 17 residues long. Looked up from germline, CDR1 is SGHVS and CDR2 is FNYEAQ. The CDR3 protein is CASSYRDSNPQVHEQYF. DNA for the CDR3: TGTGCCAGCAGCTACCGGGACTCCAACCCCCAGGTCCACGAGCAGTACTTC.

The sample holds a few counts of this clonotype. The chain links TRBV7-3 to TRBJ2-2; maybe TRBD1 (5 bases). Trimming took off 1 base at V and 6 bases at J, with 9 bases between the two ends. Germline values: CDR1 SGHTA, CDR2 FQGTGA. This CDR3 region has 14 residues. CDR3 coding DNA: TGTGCCAGCAGCTTAAAGGCAGGGCCCGGGGAGCTGTTTTTT. Protein sequence: CASSLKAGPGELFF.

J is TRBJ2-1 and V is TRBV20-1; D is possibly TRBD1 (7 bases). The germline V gene has CDR1 DFQATT and CDR2 SNEGSKA (reference sequence). V lost 0 bases to trimming and J lost 7 bases, with 19 bases between them. The length of the CDR3 is 16 residues. CDR3 in DNA: TGCAGTGCTAGAGATGGAGGGGGCCTCTCTACAAATGAGCAGTTCTTC. This translates into CSARDGGGLSTNEQFF.

V and J are TRBV6-4 and TRBJ2-3, with TRBD2 matching 8 bases. Trimming removed 4 bases from V and 1 base from J; junction bases left unmatched: 7. This CDR3 has 16 residues. Germline assignment: CDR1 MRHNA and CDR2 SNTAGT. CDR3 amino acids: CASSGRAGAGTDTQYF. The CDR3 DNA reads TGTGCCAGCAGTGGGAGAGCGGGGGCCGGCACAGATACGCAGTATTTT.

This clonotype was seen a handful of times. This chain uses TRBV7-3 with TRBJ2-2; no clear D gene. Germline V gene data show CDR1 as SGHTA and CDR2 as FQGTGA. Trimming removed 6 bases at V and 5 bases at J, with 13 bases between. CDR3 length: 14 amino acids. The CDR3 sequence: CASRRRARTGELFF. The CDR3 DNA follows: TGTGCCAGCAGACGACGGGCTAGGACCGGGGAGCTGTTTTTT.

V is TRBV2 and J is TRBJ1-2; D might be TRBD1 (6 bases). CDR1 is SNHLY, CDR2 FYNNEI, per germline. Trimming took 4 bases from V and 8 from J, leaving 14 bases between them. CDR3 size: 13 residues. CDR3 sequence (DNA): TGTGCCAGCAGTGGCGCGGGGGCTAGAGGCTACACCTTC. This gives the protein CASSGAGARGYTF.

This clonotype has at least ten counts. V and J are TRBV30 and TRBJ1-2; no reliable D call. V dropped 4 bases and J dropped 6 bases, with 3 bases sitting between them. This CDR3 contains 9 residues. From germline, CDR1 is GTSNPN and CDR2 SVGIG (reference sequence). The CDR3 sequence is CAWKDGYTF. The CDR3, as DNA: TGTGCCTGGAAGGATGGCTACACCTTC.

This clonotype was seen repeatedly, ten times or more. The chain couples TRBV6-5 to TRBJ1-2; TRBD1 might be the D (5 bases). The V gene's germline CDR1 is MNHEY and CDR2 SVGAGI. Trimming left V 4 bases short and J 3 bases short, with 15 bases between. There are 15 residues in the CDR3. The CDR3 sequence: CASSLSGGVHYGYTF. The CDR3 bases are TGTGCCAGCAGTTTGTCTGGGGGGGTCCACTATGGCTACACCTTC.

As regards this clonotype: A much bigger clone sits one base away, suggesting this may be a read error. The CDR3 nucleotides read TGCGCCAGCAGCTTGCGGGGCGGTGGGAACAATGAGCAGTACTTC. Translation: CASSLRGGGNNEQYF. This chain links TRBV5-1 with TRBJ2-5; D may correspond to TRBD1 or TRBD2 (5 bases each). Germline CDR1 is SGHRS and CDR2 is YFSETQ. The V and J ends lost 1 base and 11 bases respectively, with 21 bases between them. CDR3 length equals 15 residues.

V gene TRBV7-2 combines with J gene TRBJ1-2; the D is unclear. Per germline, CDR1 SGHTA and CDR2 FQGNSA. The CDR3 extends over 14 amino acids. Trimming took 5 bases from V and 7 from J, leaving 17 bases between them. As DNA, the CDR3 is TGTGCCAGCAGCCCCTACCGTGACCCGCGTGGCTACACCTTC. Residues: CASSPYRDPRGYTF.

The J gene is TRBJ2-7, the V gene TRBV5-1; TRBD2 agrees at 12 bases. V trimming: 0 bases; J trimming: 6 bases; junction bases outside the gene matches: 4. The CDR3 sequence is 15 residues long. CDR1 SGHRS and CDR2 YFSETQ come from the germline V gene. CDR3 sequence: CASSLDLAGGSEQYF. CDR3 DNA: TGCGCCAGCAGCTTGGACCTAGCGGGAGGGAGCGAGCAGTACTTC. Full variable domain (outside the CDR3, taken from reference TRBV5-1 and TRBJ2-7): KAGVTQTPRYLIKTRGQQVTLSCSPISGHRSVSWYQQTPGQGLQFLFEYFSETQRNKGNFPGRFSGRQFSNSRSEMNVSTLELGDSALYLCASSLDLAGGSEQYFGPGTRLTVT.

V is TRBV12-3 or TRBV12-4 and J is TRBJ1-3; D is undetermined. The ends were cut back, 1 base at V and 4 bases at J, with 11 bases in the middle. This CDR3 has 15 residues. CDR3 sequence: CASSLDQGRGNTIYF. CDR3 nucleotide sequence: TGTGCCAGCAGTTTAGACCAAGGGCGCGGAAACACCATATATTTT.

This rearrangement joins TRBV30 to TRBJ1-6; D is perhaps TRBD1 (6 bases). Per the germline V gene, CDR1 is GTSNPN and CDR2 is SVGIG (reference sequence). The CDR3 has 15 residues. The V end lost 0 bases, the J end lost 13 bases, and 19 bases lay between the germline ends. CDR3 in amino acids: CAWSVLQGSVGPLHF. The CDR3 DNA sequence: TGTGCCTGGAGTGTGCTACAGGGCTCGGTGGGTCCCCTCCACTTT.

V is TRBV29-1 and J is TRBJ2-1; unclear D gene. From germline, CDR1 is SQVTM and CDR2 ANQGSEA. The V end was cut by 5 bases, the J end by 5 bases, with 10 bases between. This CDR3 spans 12 amino acids. CDR3 in DNA: TGCAGCGTTCTAGTGGGTCACAATGAGCAGTTCTTC. Its protein product is CSVLVGHNEQFF.

This clonotype appeared many times. The chain links TRBV6-2 or TRBV6-3 to TRBJ2-4; D is possibly TRBD1 or TRBD2 (7 bases each). The ends were cut back, 9 bases at V and 6 bases at J, with 15 bases in the middle. There are 13 residues in the CDR3. Germline CDR1 reads MNHEY; CDR2 reads SVGEGT. Written as DNA, the CDR3 is TGTGCCAGTGAGTCAGGGGGGGGAAACATTCAGTACTTC. Translated: CASESGGGNIQYF.

This chain connects TRBV5-4 to TRBJ2-2, with 12 bases aligning to TRBD1. This CDR3 contains 17 residues. Unmatched junction bases numbered 8, after V lost 4 bases and J lost 4 bases. CDR1 is SGHNT, CDR2 YYREEE, per germline (reference sequence). The CDR3: CASSRSGTGGRTGELFF. DNA for the CDR3: TGTGCCAGCAGCCGGTCCGGGACAGGGGGCCGCACCGGGGAGCTGTTTTTT.

This clonotype came up a few times. J is TRBJ1-1 and V is TRBV7-3, with 9 bases aligning to TRBD1. The CDR3 is 15 residues long. V was pared by 5 bases and J by 1 base, with 5 bases of the junction left unmatched. CDR1 and CDR2 (germline): SGHTA, FQGTGA. The DNA of the CDR3 is TGTGCCAGCAGCAAGCAGGGACAGGGGAACACTGAAGCTTTCTTT. This encodes CASSKQGQGNTEAFF.

This clonotype was observed a handful of times. This rearrangement joins TRBV12-3 or TRBV12-4 to TRBJ1-3; D ambiguous. The V end was cut by 3 bases, the J end by 4 bases, with 13 bases between. The CDR3 spans 15 residues. The DNA of the CDR3 is TGTGCCAGCAGTTTCGGTGTGAGGGAGGGAAACACCATATATTTT. As protein: CASSFGVREGNTIYF.

On this clonotype itself: This may come from a read error, since a much larger clone is one base off. The chain joins TRBV20-1 to TRBJ2-5; D may be TRBD1 (6 bases). This CDR3 has 16 amino acids. Germline V lookup: CDR1 DFQATT, CDR2 SNEGSKA (reference sequence). Trimming pared 6 bases from V and 11 bases from J, leaving 31 bases between. As DNA, the CDR3 is TGCAGTGCCAAGCCCCGGACAGTCCCACGGGTTGGTGAGCAGTACTTC. Translated: CSAKPRTVPRVGEQYF.

The sample holds many counts of this clonotype. The chain links TRBV20-1 to TRBJ2-7, with D unresolved. The V end was cut by 2 bases, the J end by 2 bases, with 7 bases between. CDR3 size: 12 residues. The germline V gene has CDR1 DFQATT and CDR2 SNEGSKA (reference sequence). The CDR3 nucleotides are TGCAGTGCTAGACTGGGCCCCTACGAGCAGTACTTC. This gives the protein CSARLGPYEQYF.

The chain joins TRBV7-9 to TRBJ2-7; D gene unclear. The DNA matches TRBJ2-4 better at its end, which makes the J call doubtful. The CDR3 runs 13 residues. Germline V gene lookup returns CDR1 SEHNR and CDR2 FQNEAQ (reference sequence). The CDR3 DNA sequence: TGTGCCAGCAGCACTCACGACAAAAACATTCAGTACTTC. The encoded protein is CASSTHDKNIQYF.

This clonotype was seen repeatedly, ten times or more. This chain connects TRBV28 to TRBJ1-2; 8 bases fit TRBD1. The germline gives CDR1 MDHEN, CDR2 SYDVKM. The CDR3 sequence is 16 residues long. V was pared by 2 bases and J by 4 bases, with 9 bases of the junction left unmatched. This chain's CDR3 is CASSLIGTGRLYGYTF. CDR3 nucleotides: TGTGCCAGCAGTTTAATCGGGACAGGCCGCCTCTATGGCTACACCTTC.